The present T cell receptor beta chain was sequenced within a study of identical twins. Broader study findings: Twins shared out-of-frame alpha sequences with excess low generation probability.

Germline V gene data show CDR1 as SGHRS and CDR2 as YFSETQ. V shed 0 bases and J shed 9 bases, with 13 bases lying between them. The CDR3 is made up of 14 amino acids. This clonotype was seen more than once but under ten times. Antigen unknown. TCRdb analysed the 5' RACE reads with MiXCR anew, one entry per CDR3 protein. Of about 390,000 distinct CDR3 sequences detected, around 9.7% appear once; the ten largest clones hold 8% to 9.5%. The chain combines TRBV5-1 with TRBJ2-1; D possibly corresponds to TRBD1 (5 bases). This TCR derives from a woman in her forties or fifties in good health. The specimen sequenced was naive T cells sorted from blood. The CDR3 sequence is CASSLGQGMPEQFF. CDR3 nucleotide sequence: TGCGCCAGCAGCTTGGGGCAGGGTATGCCTGAGCAGTTCTTC.